This T cell receptor beta chain was sequenced in a study of blood T cell repertoires in COVID-19. Overall study: Whether acute or convalescent, the COVID-19 samples came from the United States, Italy and Spain. Nucleic acid was either cDNA or gDNA, and it came from T cells, B-cell-depleted T cells, or PBMCs.

Study processing details: Using reference gene primer amplification, nucleated cell counts were estimated. Assay: immunoSEQ multiplex PCR; the TCRdb copy retains only in-frame clones and omits some. That table is the source of V, J and clone size, and D and trimming were worked out from the DNA. The sample comprises roughly 92,000 clones, around 87% of which are singletons, and 7.4% rests with the top ten. The CDR3 is 16 amino acids. CDR1 and CDR2 from the germline V gene are MDHEN and SYDVKM. Trimming cost V 5 bases and J 7 bases; bases outside gene matches: 14. The genes are TRBV28 and TRBJ2-5; 9 positions agree with TRBD1. The source of this sequence is a human donor with acute or convalescent COVID-19. The donor label of this sample is uncertain. The material sequenced was peripheral blood. This CDR3 reads CASSRYRGPGVVTQYF. CDR3 DNA: TGTGCCAGCAGTAGATACAGGGGGCCGGGAGTTGTGACCCAGTACTTC. Full variable domain (missing parts from reference TRBV28 and TRBJ2-5): DVKVTQSSRYLVKRTGEKVFLECVQDMDHENMFWYRQDPGLGLRLIYFSYDVKMKEKGDIPEGYSVSREKKERFSLILESASTNQTSMYLCASSRYRGPGVVTQYFGPGTRLLVL.